Listed here are 23 T cell receptor beta chains from one sample, sequenced in a study of CD8 T cells in ankylosing spondylitis (dated by TCRdb to about 2017). Libraries were constructed by 5' RACE. Sequencing took place on an Illumina HiSeq 2500. Starting from the raw public reads, TCRdb applied fastp trimming at Q25, assembled clones with MiXCR and retained in-frame beta chains. For every CDR3 protein sequence, its rows merge into one entry that carries the most common genes and DNA. For this sample there are 350,000 to 450,000 distinct CDR3 sequences; about 25% appear just once. In total, the top ten clones hold 0.85% to 1% of the sample. These TCRs' antigens remain unknown. Beyond this particular receptor, the publication reports: A TCR beta motif made up of several highly homologous amino acid variants appeared to be characteristic of blood from ankylosing spondylitis patients.

The sequencing input was blood, either unsorted or a sorted T cell fraction (not recorded which). These receptor sequences come from a male donor with ankylosing spondylitis.

This clonotype has just a few counts. The chain employs TRBV29-1 and TRBJ2-3, with 11 bases identical to TRBD2. V was clipped by 8 bases and J by 1 base; unmatched bases: 5. CDR1 SQVTM and CDR2 ANQGSEA come from the germline V gene. This CDR3 region has 14 residues. The CDR3 nucleotides read TGCAGCTTCTTAGCGGGAGGGGGCACAGATACGCAGTATTTT. Its protein product is CSFLAGGGTDTQYF.

In this sample, this clonotype turned up a few times. The rearrangement uses TRBV5-4 and TRBJ2-5; either TRBD1 or TRBD2 may supply D (5 bases each). Germline V gene sequence: CDR1 SGHNT, CDR2 YYREEE (reference sequence). Trimming took off 4 bases at V and 3 bases at J, with 19 bases between the two ends. The CDR3 runs 16 residues. The CDR3 DNA reads as TGTGCCAGCAGCACCGGTGGGGGTAGTAGGGAAGAGACCCAGTACTTC. It is translated as CASSTGGGSREETQYF.

The genes are TRBV15 and TRBJ1-1, with D maybe TRBD1 (5 bases). This CDR3 contains 16 residues. V was trimmed by 0 bases and J by 7 bases, leaving 18 bases between them. The germline V gene encodes CDR1 LNHNV and CDR2 YYDKDF (reference sequence). In DNA, the CDR3 is TGTGCCACCAGCAGAGAAGGAACGCAGGGAGTCATTGAAGCTTTCTTT. This gives the protein CATSREGTQGVIEAFF.

About this clonotype: Since a far larger clone is one base different, this is likely a read error. The rearrangement uses TRBV7-8 and TRBJ2-5; no clear D. The length of the CDR3 is 11 residues. Germline CDR1 reads SGHVS; CDR2 reads FQNEAQ. The ends were cut back, 5 bases at V and 5 bases at J, with 6 bases in the middle. The CDR3 protein is CASSPHETQYF. CDR3 bases: TGTGCCAGCAGCCCCCACGAGACCCAGTACTTC.

To note about this clonotype: Sequence at one end of the junction differs from germline and may be a read error. The chain carries TRBV12-3 or TRBV12-4 and TRBJ2-1, with unresolved D. The CDR3 is 11 amino acids. The CDR3 here is CASSSYHEQFF. The CDR3 DNA reads as TGTGCCAGCAGTTCCTACCATGAGCAGTTCTTC.

This clonotype came up many times. The rearrangement joins TRBV5-1 to TRBJ2-3; the match to TRBD1 covers 9 bases. The CDR3 loop spans 16 amino acids. Germline CDR1 is SGHRS and CDR2 is YFSETQ. V lost 4 bases and J lost 3; bases outside the gene matches: 9. CDR3 coding DNA: TGCGCCAGCAGCCGGGACGGACAGGGGCGGACAGATACGCAGTATTTT. Translating gives CASSRDGQGRTDTQYF.

This chain links TRBV10-2 with TRBJ2-1; 13 nucleotides line up with TRBD2. The ends lost 10 bases at V and 7 bases at J; junction bases unmatched: 4. This CDR3 region has 13 residues. The germline CDR1 and CDR2 sequences are WSHSY and SAAADI. The CDR3 reads CATQLAGGNEQFF. DNA for the CDR3: TGCGCCACCCAACTAGCGGGGGGGAATGAGCAGTTCTTC.

The chain couples TRBV18 to TRBJ1-4; the D is unclear. CDR1 and CDR2 from the germline V gene are KGHSH and LQKENI. The V end was cut by 2 bases, the J end by 3 bases, with 19 bases between. The CDR3 consists of 18 residues. CDR3 region: CASSPRTIRPPANEKLFF. CDR3 bases: TGTGCCAGCTCACCAAGAACAATCCGACCCCCCGCTAATGAAAAACTGTTTTTT.

This clonotype has only a few counts. The chain links TRBV7-2 to TRBJ2-1, with D hard to call. This CDR3 has 14 residues. The V gene lost 6 bases and the J gene lost 4 bases, with 13 bases spanning the gap. Germline CDR1 is SGHTA and CDR2 is FQGNSA. The DNA for the CDR3 is TGTGCCAGCAGTCCCGGAAACCAGTACAATGAGCAGTTCTTC. Translating gives CASSPGNQYNEQFF.

The CDR3 reads CSARGGWETQYF. In DNA form, the CDR3 reads TGCAGTGCTAGGGGTGGATGGGAGACCCAGTACTTC. The chain recombines TRBV20-1 with TRBJ2-5; the D is unclear. Looked up from germline, CDR1 is DFQATT and CDR2 is SNEGSKA (reference sequence). V was cut by 3 bases and J by 5 bases, with 10 bases left in between. CDR3 size: 12 residues.

CDR3 protein: CASSFPTGGANEKLFF. The CDR3, as DNA: TGTGCCAGCAGCTTTCCGACGGGGGGGGCTAATGAAAAACTGTTTTTT. The J gene is TRBJ1-4, the V gene TRBV11-2, with D perhaps TRBD1 (5 bases). This CDR3 region has 16 residues. With 3 bases removed from V and 3 bases from J, the gap between germline ends came to 14 bases. Germline lookup yields CDR1 SGHAT and CDR2 FQNNGV. The variable domain in full, completed from reference TRBV11-2 and TRBJ1-4, reads EAGVAQSPRYKIIEKRQSVAFWCNPISGHATLYWYQQILGQGPKLLIQFQNNGVVDDSQLPKDRFSAERLKGVDSTLKIQPAKLEDSAVYLCASSFPTGGANEKLFFGSGTQLSVL.

This clonotype turned up a few times. This chain connects TRBV24-1 to TRBJ2-2, with 7 bases that match TRBD2. The CDR3 sequence is 17 residues long. V lost 2 bases to trimming and J lost 3 bases; unmatched junction nucleotides: 8. Per the germline V gene, CDR1 is KGHDR and CDR2 is SFDVKD. As DNA, the CDR3 is TGTGCCACCAGTGATTCAACCCGGGGGGTCGACACCGGGGAGCTGTTTTTT. It yields the protein CATSDSTRGVDTGELFF.

This clonotype was detected only a few times. V gene TRBV30 combines with J gene TRBJ2-5, with TRBD2 as a possible D gene (6 bases). V lost 0 bases to trimming and J lost 5 bases, with 13 bases between them. CDR3 size: 14 residues. Germline V CDR1 and CDR2: GTSNPN, SVGIG (reference sequence). The DNA of the CDR3 is TGTGCCTGGAGTGTATTCTCCGCGGGGGAGACCCAGTACTTC. Protein product: CAWSVFSAGETQYF.

This clonotype was counted at least ten times. The genes are TRBV11-3 and TRBJ2-3; 14 bases are shared with TRBD2. The CDR3 runs to 16 residues. From germline, CDR1 is SGHNT and CDR2 YENEEA. Trimming removed 4 bases from V and 4 bases from J; junction bases left unmatched: 4. As DNA, the CDR3 is TGTGCCAGCAGCTCGGGACTAGCGGGAGTATCAGATACGCAGTATTTT. It codes for CASSSGLAGVSDTQYF.

This clonotype was counted only a few times. This sequence joins TRBV20-1 and TRBJ2-5; TRBD2 agrees at 10 bases. The V segment lost 5 bases and the J segment 9 bases; nucleotides outside the gene matches: 9. CDR3 length equals 13 residues. Germline CDR1 reads DFQATT; CDR2 reads SNEGSKA (reference sequence). CDR3 amino acids: CSAGLADPGAQYF. The CDR3 nucleotides are TGCAGTGCTGGACTAGCGGATCCCGGGGCCCAGTACTTC.

This chain uses TRBV6-1 with TRBJ1-2; 10 bases map to TRBD1. Germline lookup yields CDR1 MNHNS and CDR2 SASEGT. The CDR3 is 17 residues long. Losses at the gene ends were 6 bases for V and 5 bases for J; bases not matched to a gene: 15. The chain's CDR3 is CASRQRTGGAETYGYTF. In DNA form, the CDR3 reads TGTGCCAGCAGACAACGGACAGGGGGAGCCGAGACGTATGGCTACACCTTC.

This chain uses TRBV20-1 with TRBJ1-2, with 7 positions matching TRBD1. Germline loops: CDR1 DFQATT, CDR2 SNEGSKA (reference sequence). The V gene end was trimmed by 4 bases and the J gene end by 2 bases; junction bases not matched to a gene: 7. CDR3 size: 14 residues. The CDR3 sequence is CSAKEQGLNYGYTF. For the CDR3, the DNA is TGCAGTGCTAAGGAACAGGGGCTCAACTATGGCTACACCTTC.

This clonotype was seen more than once but under ten times. This chain uses TRBV20-1 with TRBJ2-5; D unresolved. This CDR3 has 12 residues. V lost 5 bases and J 3 bases, leaving 10 bases between the germline ends. Germline V lookup: CDR1 DFQATT, CDR2 SNEGSKA (reference sequence). The CDR3 loop reads CSAGDKKETQYF. The CDR3 DNA is TGCAGTGCTGGCGACAAGAAAGAGACCCAGTACTTC.

The chain has TRBV18 and TRBJ1-2, with D hard to call. The V gene lost 0 bases and the J gene lost 0 bases, with 5 bases spanning the gap. The CDR3 is 14 amino acids. Germline V CDR1 and CDR2: KGHSH, LQKENI. The CDR3 loop is CASSPPDTNYGYTF. The CDR3 DNA reads as TGTGCCAGCTCACCACCAGACACTAACTATGGCTACACCTTC.

This clonotype was seen only a few times. The J gene is TRBJ1-1, the V gene TRBV5-1; D is unresolved. The CDR3 totals 13 residues. In germline, CDR1 is SGHRS, CDR2 YFSETQ. Trimming pared 5 bases from V and 5 bases from J, leaving 13 bases between. CDR3 DNA sequence: TGCGCCAGCAGGATCGGGCCGGAGACTGAAGCTTTCTTT. Amino acids: CASRIGPETEAFF.

This clonotype was observed a handful of times. This chain connects TRBV18 to TRBJ2-2; weak D call: TRBD1 (5 bases). Trimming pared 6 bases from V and 4 bases from J, leaving 9 bases between. From germline, CDR1 is KGHSH and CDR2 LQKENI. The CDR3 has 13 residues. The CDR3 loop is CASSLQATGELFF. DNA for the CDR3: TGTGCCAGCTCGCTACAGGCCACCGGGGAGCTGTTTTTT.

This clonotype was counted only a few times. This sequence joins TRBV5-8 and TRBJ2-7; the D is unclear. The CDR3 contains 11 residues. CDR1 is SGHTS, CDR2 YDEGEE, per germline. The V gene lost 0 bases and the J gene lost 9 bases, with 7 bases spanning the gap. In DNA, the CDR3 is TGTGCCAGCAGCTTGGAGTATGTGCAGTACGTC. Translated: CASSLEYVQYV.

This clonotype was observed a handful of times. This rearrangement joins TRBV5-1 to TRBJ2-1, with D maybe TRBD1 (6 bases). Germline lookup yields CDR1 SGHRS and CDR2 YFSETQ. V shed 7 bases and J shed 3 bases, with 8 bases lying between them. This CDR3 is built from 12 residues. The CDR3, as DNA: TGCGCCAGCCGGGACAACTACAATGAGCAGTTCTTC. Translated: CASRDNYNEQFF.